The TCR beta chain under discussion was sequenced for a study of blood T cell repertoires in COVID-19. Overall study: The United States, Italy and Spain provided the acute and convalescent COVID-19 samples. From T cells, B-cell-depleted T cells, or PBMCs came the material, which was cDNA or gDNA.

Original data processing: Reference gene primer amplification in the assay estimated nucleated cell counts. The data were produced by immunoSEQ multiplex PCR, yet TCRdb's version contains in-frame clones alone and is incomplete. The D gene and trimming were derived from the DNA, and the V and J assignments and clone size from that table. This sample has more than 90,000 clones, with around 79% found just once. CDR1 and CDR2 (germline): LNHDA, SQIVND (reference sequence). V was cut by 6 bases and J by 1 base, with 10 bases left in between. CDR3 size: 14 residues. The receptor was derived from a woman older than 75 with acute or convalescent COVID-19. The sequencing input was peripheral blood. The chain employs TRBV19 and TRBJ1-5; the D gene is possibly TRBD1 (6 bases). The CDR3 DNA is TGTGCCAGTAGCGTTACAGGGAGCAATCAGCCCCAGCATTTT. It translates to CASSVTGSNQPQHF.